This TCR beta chain was observed in a study of shared clonotypes between healthy human individuals. Only in-frame clones appear in the TCRdb table, and some are missing; sequencing was by immunoSEQ multiplex PCR. The table lists under 1,900,000 clones, approximately 98.5% of them singletons. Concerning this clone itself: What it binds is unknown.

Notes on the study in general: Of the naive CD4 clonotypes, roughly 5.2% were shared across several donors. Richness estimates generally favored naive over memory subsets.

This receptor was identified in a man aged 25 to 40 in good health. The sequencing input was naive CD4+ T cells sorted from blood. Subset: CD45RA+ positively selected.

CDR3 sequence: CASSKTSGRGNEQFF. The DNA for the CDR3 is TGTGCCAGTAGTAAGACTAGCGGGCGTGGGAATGAGCAGTTCTTC. The rearrangement uses TRBV19 and TRBJ2-1; 10 nucleotides line up with TRBD2. J lost 7 bases, V lost 4 bases, and 7 bases had no gene match. The CDR3 totals 15 residues. Germline V gene lookup returns CDR1 LNHDA and CDR2 SQIVND (reference sequence). Full variable domain (outside the CDR3, taken from reference TRBV19 and TRBJ2-1): DGGITQSPKYLFRKEGQNVTLSCEQNLNHDAMYWYRQDPGQGLRLIYYSQIVNDFQKGDIAEGYSVSREKKESFPLTVTSAQKNPTAFYLCASSKTSGRGNEQFFGPGTRLTVL.